The source of this TCR beta chain is a study of graft-versus-host responses after intestinal transplantation. Responder cells that were proliferating and CFSE-low, both CD3+CD4+ and CD3+CD8+, were sorted after the reaction. CDR1 and CDR2 (germline): MNHEY, SMNVEV (reference sequence). This CDR3 region has 17 residues. The J segment lost 4 bases and the V segment lost 4 bases, leaving 13 bases of the junction unmatched. Data came from immunoSEQ multiplex PCR; TCRdb stores just in-frame clones and leaves some out. The sample carries approximately 20,000 clones, about 38% recorded once. This receptor was obtained from a human patient who received an intestinal transplant. The specimen was alloreactive CD4+ T cells from a mixed lymphocyte reaction culture, collected before intestinal transplant. Subset reported: CFSE-low proliferating T cells sorted from approximately 6-day pre-transplant mixed lymphocyte reaction (GvH or HvG direction). V is TRBV27 and J is TRBJ2-1, with 7 positions matching TRBD1. The CDR3 here is CASSSWRTGTAYNEQFF. CDR3 DNA: TGTGCCAGCAGTTCCTGGAGGACCGGGACAGCTTACAATGAGCAGTTCTTC.